This TCR beta chain was recovered during a study of Ad26.COV2.S vaccination and SARS-CoV-2 variants. Overall study context: Ad26.COV2.S was injected intramuscularly once or twice, 56 days apart. Regarding the study as a whole: Post-vaccination breadth of spike-specific CD8+ and CD4+ T cell responses was reportedly substantial.

The repertoire was sequenced with immunoSEQ multiplex PCR; TCRdb's copy has only in-frame clones and lacks some. The sample carries around 500,000 clones, about 89% recorded once. This CDR3 region has 14 residues. V was cut by 1 base and J by 7 bases, with 13 bases left in between. Per the germline V gene, CDR1 is MGHRA and CDR2 is YSYEKL. With respect to this clone: Antigen specificity is unknown.

Regarding treatment: roughly 18 received Ad26.COV2.S at low or high dose, single or two shots; roughly five received placebo; per-sample allocation not given. Collection of the samples took place on day 63 after the first injection of vaccine or placebo. Sequences were derived from peripheral blood, sampled in a trial of Ad26.COV2.S vaccine versus placebo. The TCR was taken from a person aged 18-65 years who received the Ad26.COV2.S COVID-19 vaccine or a placebo. This rearrangement joins TRBV4-1 to TRBJ1-1; unclear D gene. This chain's CDR3 is CASSQVEAGYEAFF. The CDR3, as DNA: TGCGCCAGCAGCCAAGTTGAAGCAGGTTATGAAGCTTTCTTT.